The 10 T cell receptor beta chains given below trace back to one sample, sequenced in a study of shared clonotypes between healthy human individuals. The assay was immunoSEQ multiplex PCR, and TCRdb's table has in-frame clones only and misses some. The sample contains some 790,000 clones, 55% to 75% of which appear only once. Sequencing was carried out using memory CD4+ T cells sorted from blood. Subset denoted: CD45RA-negative fraction. The source is a young woman in good health.

The chain joins TRBV7-2 to TRBJ2-2; D assignment may be TRBD1 or TRBD2 (5 bases each). Trimming cost V 4 bases and J 4 bases, with 19 bases left between them. This CDR3 comprises 17 residues. Germline V gene sequence: CDR1 SGHTA, CDR2 FQGNSA. CDR3 loop: CASSWWGNRYGTGELFF. In nucleotides, the CDR3 is TGTGCCAGCAGCTGGTGGGGGAATCGGTACGGCACCGGGGAGCTGTTTTTT.

This clone showed up many times. The chain carries TRBV7-8 and TRBJ2-1; tentative D call: TRBD1 (7 bases). V lost 1 base and J lost 9, with 19 bases in between. The length of the CDR3 is 16 residues. Germline V lookup: CDR1 SGHVS, CDR2 FQNEAQ. In DNA form, the CDR3 reads TGTGCCAGCAGCTTAGATAGCCAGGGGGGTCGGCCTGAGCAGTTCTTC. Protein: CASSLDSQGGRPEQFF.

The V call is TRBV5-1, the J call TRBJ1-2; TRBD1 matches at 11 bases. Germline loops: CDR1 SGHRS, CDR2 YFSETQ. This CDR3 spans 15 amino acids. Trimming cost V 1 base and J 5 bases; bases outside gene matches: 4. The chain's CDR3 is CASSLQGDRGYGYTF. DNA of the CDR3: TGCGCCAGCAGCTTGCAAGGGGACAGGGGGTATGGCTACACCTTC.

The rearrangement links TRBV28 to TRBJ2-1; D is perhaps TRBD2 (6 bases). V was shortened by 3 bases and J by 1 base, with 10 bases between the two germline ends. Germline-derived CDR1 and CDR2 are MDHEN and SYDVKM. CDR3 length equals 15 residues. DNA for the CDR3: TGTGCCAGCAGTTTTGGGCGGGGATCCTACAATGAGCAGTTCTTC. Translating gives CASSFGRGSYNEQFF. Looking up the rest from reference TRBV28 and TRBJ2-1 gives the full variable domain: DVKVTQSSRYLVKRTGEKVFLECVQDMDHENMFWYRQDPGLGLRLIYFSYDVKMKEKGDIPEGYSVSREKKERFSLILESASTNQTSMYLCASSFGRGSYNEQFFGPGTRLTVL.

The chain is built from TRBV5-1 and TRBJ1-1, with a weak D call TRBD1 (6 bases). Germline V gene data show CDR1 as SGHRS and CDR2 as YFSETQ. This CDR3 region has 15 residues. V was shortened by 2 bases and J by 5 bases, with 16 bases between the two germline ends. CDR3 DNA: TGCGCCAGCAGCTTTGAGGGCAGGGGTGTAACTGAAGCTTTCTTT. Protein: CASSFEGRGVTEAFF.

The chain has TRBV5-1 and TRBJ2-2, with 7 bases aligning to TRBD2. Trimming removed 0 bases from V and 5 bases from J; junction bases left unmatched: 4. Per germline, CDR1 SGHRS and CDR2 YFSETQ. The CDR3 contains 15 residues. CDR3 in DNA: TGCGCCAGCAGCTTGGTTGATAGCGGGACCGGGGAGCTGTTTTTT. This translates into CASSLVDSGTGELFF.

This clone was seen a handful of times. J is TRBJ2-7 and V is TRBV5-4; 14 bases map to TRBD2. Germline V lookup: CDR1 SGHNT, CDR2 YYREEE (reference sequence). The trim removed 4 bases at V and 4 bases at J, leaving 7 bases unmatched. The CDR3 has 16 residues. The CDR3 DNA sequence: TGTGCCAGCAGCGGGGGACTAGCGGGAGTTGTTTACGAGCAGTACTTC. It yields the protein CASSGGLAGVVYEQYF.

This clone was counted once. The V and J genes are TRBV28 and TRBJ2-7; 8 nucleotides line up with TRBD2. Germline V gene lookup returns CDR1 MDHEN and CDR2 SYDVKM. Trimming removed 3 bases from V and 6 bases from J; junction bases left unmatched: 10. The CDR3 consists of 15 residues. The CDR3 DNA sequence: TGTGCCAGCAGTTTTAGCGGCGGGAGGTGGGCCGAGCAGTACTTC. As protein: CASSFSGGRWAEQYF.

The V and J genes are TRBV19 and TRBJ2-3; 9 nucleotides agree with TRBD2. J gave up 1 base and V 0 bases, and 5 bases lay outside the gene matches. CDR3 size: 17 residues. CDR1 is LNHDA, CDR2 SQIVND, per germline (reference sequence). The CDR3 loop is CASSIDLAGYGTDTQYF. The CDR3 nucleotides are TGTGCCAGTAGTATAGACCTAGCGGGATATGGCACAGATACGCAGTATTTT. Full variable domain (outside the CDR3, taken from reference TRBV19 and TRBJ2-3): DGGITQSPKYLFRKEGQNVTLSCEQNLNHDAMYWYRQDPGQGLRLIYYSQIVNDFQKGDIAEGYSVSREKKESFPLTVTSAQKNPTAFYLCASSIDLAGYGTDTQYFGPGTRLTVL.

As regards this clone: The same CDR3 is also encoded by other DNA sequences in this sample. The J gene is TRBJ2-5, the V gene TRBV5-4; weak D call: TRBD2 (5 bases). Germline values: CDR1 SGHNT, CDR2 YYREEE (reference sequence). This CDR3 is 13 amino acids long. V lost 0 bases, J lost 3 bases, and 6 bases lay in between. The CDR3 reads CASSLGGEETQYF. For the CDR3, the DNA is TGTGCCAGCAGCTTGGGGGGAGAAGAGACCCAGTACTTC.